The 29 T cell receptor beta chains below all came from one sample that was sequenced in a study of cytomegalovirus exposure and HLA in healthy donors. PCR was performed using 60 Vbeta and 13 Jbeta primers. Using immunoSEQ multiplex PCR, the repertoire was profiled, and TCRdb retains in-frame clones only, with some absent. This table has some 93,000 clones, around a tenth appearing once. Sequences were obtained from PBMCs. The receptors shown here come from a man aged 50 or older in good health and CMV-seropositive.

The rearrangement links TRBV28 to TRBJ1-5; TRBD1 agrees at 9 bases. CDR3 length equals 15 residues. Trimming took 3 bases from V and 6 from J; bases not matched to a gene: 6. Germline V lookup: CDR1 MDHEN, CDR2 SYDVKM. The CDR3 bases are TGTGCCAGCAGTTTTACTGAGACAGGGGGTCAGCCCCAGCATTTT. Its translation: CASSFTETGGQPQHF.

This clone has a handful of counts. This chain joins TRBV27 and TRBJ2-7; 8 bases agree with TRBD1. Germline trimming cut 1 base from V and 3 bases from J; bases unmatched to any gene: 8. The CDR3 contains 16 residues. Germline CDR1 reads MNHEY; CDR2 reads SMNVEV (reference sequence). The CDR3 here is CASSLLPRTGNYEQYF. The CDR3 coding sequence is TGTGCCAGCAGTTTATTGCCCCGGACAGGGAACTACGAGCAGTACTTC.

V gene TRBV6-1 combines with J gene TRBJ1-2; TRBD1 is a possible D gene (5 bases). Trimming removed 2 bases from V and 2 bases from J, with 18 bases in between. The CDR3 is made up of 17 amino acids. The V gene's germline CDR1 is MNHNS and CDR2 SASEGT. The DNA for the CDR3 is TGTGCCAGCAGTGAAAGACTGGAGGGCAGGGCAAACTATGGCTACACCTTC. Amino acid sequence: CASSERLEGRANYGYTF.

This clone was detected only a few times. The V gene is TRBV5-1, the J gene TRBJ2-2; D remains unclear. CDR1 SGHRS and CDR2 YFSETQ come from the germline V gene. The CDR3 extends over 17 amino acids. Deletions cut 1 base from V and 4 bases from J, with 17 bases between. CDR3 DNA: TGCGCCAGCAGCTTGCTCTATGCTGGCGGCCTCACCGGGGAGCTGTTTTTT. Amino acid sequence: CASSLLYAGGLTGELFF.

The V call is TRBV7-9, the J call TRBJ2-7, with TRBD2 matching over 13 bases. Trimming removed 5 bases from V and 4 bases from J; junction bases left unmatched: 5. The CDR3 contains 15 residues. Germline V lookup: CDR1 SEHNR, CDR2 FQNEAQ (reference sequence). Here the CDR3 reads CASSRTSGSLYEQYF. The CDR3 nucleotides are TGTGCCAGCAGCCGGACTAGCGGGAGTTTGTACGAGCAGTACTTC.

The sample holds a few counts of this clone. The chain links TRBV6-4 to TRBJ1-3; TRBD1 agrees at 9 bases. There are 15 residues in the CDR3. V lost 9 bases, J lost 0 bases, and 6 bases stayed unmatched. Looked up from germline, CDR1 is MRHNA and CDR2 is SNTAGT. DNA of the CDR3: TGTGCCAGTATGACAGGGGGGCGCTCTGGAAACACCATATATTTT. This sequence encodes CASMTGGRSGNTIYF.

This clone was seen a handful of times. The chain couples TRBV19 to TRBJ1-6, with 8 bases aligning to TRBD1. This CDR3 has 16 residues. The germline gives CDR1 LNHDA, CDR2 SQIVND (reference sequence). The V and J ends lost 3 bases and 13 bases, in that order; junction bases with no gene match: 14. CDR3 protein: CASSILGQGSPRPLHF. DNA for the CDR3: TGTGCCAGTAGTATTCTCGGACAGGGTTCACCACGGCCCCTCCACTTT.

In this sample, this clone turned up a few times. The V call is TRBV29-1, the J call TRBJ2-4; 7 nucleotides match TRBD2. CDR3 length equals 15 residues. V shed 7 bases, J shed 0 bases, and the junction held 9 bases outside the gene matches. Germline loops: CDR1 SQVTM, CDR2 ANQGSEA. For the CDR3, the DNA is TGCAGCGCTAGAGCGGGGTTGGGAGCCAAAAACATTCAGTACTTC. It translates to CSARAGLGAKNIQYF.

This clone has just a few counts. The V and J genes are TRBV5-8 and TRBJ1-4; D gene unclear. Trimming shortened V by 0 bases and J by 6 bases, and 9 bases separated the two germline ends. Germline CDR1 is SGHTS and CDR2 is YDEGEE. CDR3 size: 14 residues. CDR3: CASSLGQGYEKLFF. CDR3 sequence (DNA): TGTGCCAGCAGCTTGGGACAAGGCTATGAAAAACTGTTTTTT.

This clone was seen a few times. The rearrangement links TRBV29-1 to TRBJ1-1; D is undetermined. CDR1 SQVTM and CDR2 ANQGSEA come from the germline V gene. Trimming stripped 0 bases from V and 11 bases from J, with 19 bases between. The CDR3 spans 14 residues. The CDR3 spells CSVEEIPGAGGAFF. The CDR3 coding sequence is TGCAGCGTTGAAGAAATCCCGGGTGCCGGAGGGGCTTTCTTT.

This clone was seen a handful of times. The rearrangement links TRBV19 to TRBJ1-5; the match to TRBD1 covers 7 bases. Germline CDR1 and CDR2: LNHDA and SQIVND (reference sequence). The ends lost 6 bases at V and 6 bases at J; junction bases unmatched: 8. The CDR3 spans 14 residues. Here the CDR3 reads CASSQTGNGQPQHF. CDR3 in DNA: TGTGCCAGTAGCCAGACAGGGAACGGTCAGCCCCAGCATTTT.

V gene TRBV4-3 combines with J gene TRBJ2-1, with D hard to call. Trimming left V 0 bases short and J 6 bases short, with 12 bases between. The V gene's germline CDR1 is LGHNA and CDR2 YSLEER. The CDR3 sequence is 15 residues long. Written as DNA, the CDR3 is TGCGCCAGCAGCCAAGATCTCGGTCCTAGCAATGAGCAGTTCTTC. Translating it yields CASSQDLGPSNEQFF.

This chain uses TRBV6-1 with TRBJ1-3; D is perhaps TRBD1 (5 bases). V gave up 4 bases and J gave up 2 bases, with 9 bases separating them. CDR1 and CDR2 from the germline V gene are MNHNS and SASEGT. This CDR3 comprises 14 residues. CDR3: CASSAREAGNTIYF. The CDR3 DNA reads TGTGCCAGCAGTGCCAGGGAGGCTGGAAACACCATATATTTT.

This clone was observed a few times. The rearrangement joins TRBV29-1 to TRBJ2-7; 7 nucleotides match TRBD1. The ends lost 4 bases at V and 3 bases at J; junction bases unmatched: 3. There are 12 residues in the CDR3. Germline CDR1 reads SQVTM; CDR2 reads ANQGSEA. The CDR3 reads CSVADRVYEQYF. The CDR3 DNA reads TGCAGCGTTGCCGACAGGGTCTACGAGCAGTACTTC.

CDR3 protein: CAWSVPGSGSHEQYF. The CDR3 DNA is TGTGCCTGGAGTGTACCGGGTAGCGGGAGCCACGAGCAGTACTTC. This chain uses TRBV30 with TRBJ2-7, with 9 bases identical to TRBD2. V shed 0 bases and J 5 bases; nucleotides not matched to a gene: 8. This CDR3 has 15 amino acids. CDR1 and CDR2 from the germline V gene are GTSNPN and SVGIG (reference sequence).

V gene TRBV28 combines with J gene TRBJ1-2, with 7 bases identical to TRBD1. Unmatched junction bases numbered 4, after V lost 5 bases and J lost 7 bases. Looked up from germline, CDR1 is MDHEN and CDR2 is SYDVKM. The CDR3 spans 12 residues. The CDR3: CASSPRGFGYTF. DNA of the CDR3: TGTGCCAGCAGTCCCAGGGGGTTTGGCTACACCTTC.

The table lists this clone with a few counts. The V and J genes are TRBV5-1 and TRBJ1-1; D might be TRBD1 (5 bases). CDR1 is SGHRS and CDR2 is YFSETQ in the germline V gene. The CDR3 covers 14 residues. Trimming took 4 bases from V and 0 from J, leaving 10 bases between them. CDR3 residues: CASSGASMNTEAFF. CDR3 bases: TGCGCCAGCAGCGGGGCCAGCATGAACACTGAAGCTTTCTTT.

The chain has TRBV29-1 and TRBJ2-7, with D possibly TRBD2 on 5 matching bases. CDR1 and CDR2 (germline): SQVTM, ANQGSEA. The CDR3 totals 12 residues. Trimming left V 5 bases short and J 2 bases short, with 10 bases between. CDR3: CSVRVSAYEQYF. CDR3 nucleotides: TGCAGCGTTCGGGTTAGCGCCTACGAGCAGTACTTC.

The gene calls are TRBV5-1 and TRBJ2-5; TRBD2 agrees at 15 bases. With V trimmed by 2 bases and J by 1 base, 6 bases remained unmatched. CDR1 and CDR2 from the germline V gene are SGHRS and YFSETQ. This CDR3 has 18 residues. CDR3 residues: CASSLGLAGGAVQETQYF. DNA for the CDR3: TGCGCCAGCAGCTTAGGACTAGCGGGAGGGGCGGTCCAAGAGACCCAGTACTTC.

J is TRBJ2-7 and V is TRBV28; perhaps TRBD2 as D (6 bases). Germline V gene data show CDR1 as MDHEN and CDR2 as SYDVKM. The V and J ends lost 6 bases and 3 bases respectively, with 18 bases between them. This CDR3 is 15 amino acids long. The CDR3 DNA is TGTGCCAGCAGCCTTGGTGGGAGGCCTCGCTACGAGCAGTACTTC. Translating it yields CASSLGGRPRYEQYF.

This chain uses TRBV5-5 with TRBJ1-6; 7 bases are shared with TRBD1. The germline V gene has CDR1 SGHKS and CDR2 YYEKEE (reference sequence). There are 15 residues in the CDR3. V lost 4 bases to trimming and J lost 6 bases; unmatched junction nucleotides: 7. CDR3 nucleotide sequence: TGTGCCAGCAGCGTGGGACAGCTCTTTAATTCACCCCTCCACTTT. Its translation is CASSVGQLFNSPLHF. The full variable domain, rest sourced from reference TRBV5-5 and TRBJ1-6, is DAGVTQSPTHLIKTRGQQVTLRCSPISGHKSVSWYQQVLGQGPQFIFQYYEKEERGRGNFPDRFSARQFPNYSSELNVNALLLGDSALYLCASSVGQLFNSPLHFGNGTRLTVT.

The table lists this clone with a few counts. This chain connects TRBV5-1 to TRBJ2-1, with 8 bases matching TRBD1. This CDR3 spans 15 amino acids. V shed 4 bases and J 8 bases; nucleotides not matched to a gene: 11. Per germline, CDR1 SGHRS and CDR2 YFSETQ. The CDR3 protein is CASSLNRQGLDEQFF. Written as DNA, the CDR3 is TGCGCCAGCAGCCTAAATCGACAGGGGTTGGATGAGCAGTTCTTC.

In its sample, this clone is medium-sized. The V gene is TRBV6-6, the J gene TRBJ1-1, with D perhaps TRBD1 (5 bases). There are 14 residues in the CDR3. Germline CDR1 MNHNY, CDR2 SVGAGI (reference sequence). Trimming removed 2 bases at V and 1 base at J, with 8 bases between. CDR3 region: CASSYGQGNTEAFF. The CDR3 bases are TGTGCCAGCAGTTACGGGCAGGGGAACACTGAAGCTTTCTTT.

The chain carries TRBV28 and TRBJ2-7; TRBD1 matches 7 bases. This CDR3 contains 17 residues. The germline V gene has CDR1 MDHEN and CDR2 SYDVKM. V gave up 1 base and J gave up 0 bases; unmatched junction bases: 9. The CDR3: CASSLLVWTGGSYEQYF. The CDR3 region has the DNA TGTGCCAGCAGTTTATTGGTTTGGACAGGCGGCTCCTACGAGCAGTACTTC.

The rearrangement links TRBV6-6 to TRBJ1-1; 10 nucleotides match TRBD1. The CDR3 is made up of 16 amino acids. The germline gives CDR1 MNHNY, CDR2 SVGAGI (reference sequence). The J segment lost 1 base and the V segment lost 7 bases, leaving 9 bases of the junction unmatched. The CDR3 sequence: CASKLETGGANTEAFF. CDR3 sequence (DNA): TGTGCCAGCAAATTAGAGACAGGGGGCGCGAACACTGAAGCTTTCTTT.

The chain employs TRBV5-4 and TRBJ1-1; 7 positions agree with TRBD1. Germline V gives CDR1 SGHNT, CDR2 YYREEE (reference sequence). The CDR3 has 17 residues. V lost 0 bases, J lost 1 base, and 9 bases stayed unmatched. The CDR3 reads CASSLAHSRQGNTEAFF. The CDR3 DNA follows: TGTGCCAGCAGCTTGGCGCATTCAAGACAGGGGAACACTGAAGCTTTCTTT.

CDR3 nucleotide sequence: TGTGCCAGCCTATACTCTGGGGCCAACGTCCTGACTTTC. This codes for CASLYSGANVLTF. The rearrangement uses TRBV7-2 and TRBJ2-6; no clear D gene. Germline loops: CDR1 SGHTA, CDR2 FQGNSA. Trimming took off 8 bases at V and 0 bases at J, with 5 bases between the two ends. This CDR3 comprises 13 residues. Based on the CDR3 plus reference TRBV7-2 and TRBJ2-6, the full variable domain is GAGVSQSPSNKVTEKGKDVELRCDPISGHTALYWYRQSLGQGLEFLIYFQGNSAPDKSGLPSDRFSAERTGGSVSTLTIQRTQQEDSAVYLCASLYSGANVLTFGAGSRLTVL.

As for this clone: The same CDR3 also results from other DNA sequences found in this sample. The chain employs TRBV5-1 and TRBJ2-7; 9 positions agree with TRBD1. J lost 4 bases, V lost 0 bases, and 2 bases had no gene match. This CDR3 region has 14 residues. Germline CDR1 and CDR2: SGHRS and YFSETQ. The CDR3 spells CASSLATGGYEQYF. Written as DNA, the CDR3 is TGCGCCAGCAGCTTGGCGACAGGGGGGTACGAGCAGTACTTC.

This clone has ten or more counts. As DNA, the CDR3 is TGTGCCATCAAAGGGGCTGGAGGCAATCAGCCCCAGCATTTT. It translates to CAIKGAGGNQPQHF. The rearrangement uses TRBV10-3 and TRBJ1-5, with D maybe TRBD1 (5 bases). The CDR3 has 14 amino acids. Germline V lookup: CDR1 ENHRY, CDR2 SYGVKD. The germline V and J ends were trimmed by 7 bases and 2 bases, with 12 bases remaining between them.